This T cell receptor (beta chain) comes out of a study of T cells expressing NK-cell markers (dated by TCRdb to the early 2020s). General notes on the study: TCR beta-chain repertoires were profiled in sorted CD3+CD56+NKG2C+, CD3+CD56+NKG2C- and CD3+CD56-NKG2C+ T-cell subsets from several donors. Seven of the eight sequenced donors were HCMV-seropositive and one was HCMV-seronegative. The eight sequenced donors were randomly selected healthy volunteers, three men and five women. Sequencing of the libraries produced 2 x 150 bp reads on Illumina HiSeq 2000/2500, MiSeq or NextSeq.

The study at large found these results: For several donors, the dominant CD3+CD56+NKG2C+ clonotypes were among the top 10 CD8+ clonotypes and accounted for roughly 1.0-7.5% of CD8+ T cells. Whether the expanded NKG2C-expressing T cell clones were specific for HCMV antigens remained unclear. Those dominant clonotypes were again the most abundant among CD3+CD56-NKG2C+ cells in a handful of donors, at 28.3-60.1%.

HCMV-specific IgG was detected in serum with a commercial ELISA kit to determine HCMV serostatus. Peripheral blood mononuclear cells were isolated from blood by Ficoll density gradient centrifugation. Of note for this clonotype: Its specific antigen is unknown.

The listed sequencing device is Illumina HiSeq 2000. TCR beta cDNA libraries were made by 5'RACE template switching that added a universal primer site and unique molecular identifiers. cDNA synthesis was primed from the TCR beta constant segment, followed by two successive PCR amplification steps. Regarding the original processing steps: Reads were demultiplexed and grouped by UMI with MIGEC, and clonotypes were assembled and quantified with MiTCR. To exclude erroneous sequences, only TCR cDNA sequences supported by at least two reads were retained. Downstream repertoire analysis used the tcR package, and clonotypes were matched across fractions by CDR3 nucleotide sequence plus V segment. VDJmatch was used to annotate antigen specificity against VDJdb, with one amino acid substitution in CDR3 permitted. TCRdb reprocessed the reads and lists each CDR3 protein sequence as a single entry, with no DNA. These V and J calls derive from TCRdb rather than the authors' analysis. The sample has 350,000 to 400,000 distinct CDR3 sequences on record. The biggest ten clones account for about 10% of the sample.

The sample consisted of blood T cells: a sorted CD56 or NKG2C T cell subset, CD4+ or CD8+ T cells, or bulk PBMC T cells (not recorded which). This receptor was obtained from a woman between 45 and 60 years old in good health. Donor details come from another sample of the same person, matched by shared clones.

The CDR3 has the sequence CSAVPILAEITDTQYF. The sequence is built from TRBV20-1 and TRBJ2-3; TCRdb's D call, TRBD2, is unchecked because there is no DNA. Per the germline V gene (reference sequence), DFQATT is the CDR1 and SNEGSKA is the CDR2. The CDR3 goes from the cysteine to the phenylalanine over 16 residues. No nucleotide data were recorded.